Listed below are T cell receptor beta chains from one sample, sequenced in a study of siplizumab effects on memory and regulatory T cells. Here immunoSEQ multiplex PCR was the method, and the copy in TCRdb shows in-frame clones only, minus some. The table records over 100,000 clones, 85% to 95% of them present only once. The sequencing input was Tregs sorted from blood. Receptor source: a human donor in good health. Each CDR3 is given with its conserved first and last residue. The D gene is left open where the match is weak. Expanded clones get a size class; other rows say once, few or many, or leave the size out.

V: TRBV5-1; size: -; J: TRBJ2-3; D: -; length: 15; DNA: TGCGCCAGCAGCTTGGCCGCCCGAGTGTCAGATACGCAGTATTTT; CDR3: CASSLAARVSDTQYF
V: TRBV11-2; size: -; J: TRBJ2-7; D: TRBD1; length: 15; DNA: TGTGCCAGCAGCCGAACCGGGACAGTCTCCTACGAGCAGTACTTC; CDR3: CASSRTGTVSYEQYF
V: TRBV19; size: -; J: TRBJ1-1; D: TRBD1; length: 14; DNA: TGTGCCAGTAGTATCGACAGGGGCGTCACTGAAGCTTTCTTT; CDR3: CASSIDRGVTEAFF
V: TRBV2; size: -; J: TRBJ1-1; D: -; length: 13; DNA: TGTGCCAGCAGTGATAGGGGGGACATAGAAGCTTTCTTT; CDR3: CASSDRGDIEAFF
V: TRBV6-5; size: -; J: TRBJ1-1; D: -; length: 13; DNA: TGTGCCAGCAGTTACTCGGGGGGGTCCGAAGCTTTCTTT; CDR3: CASSYSGGSEAFF
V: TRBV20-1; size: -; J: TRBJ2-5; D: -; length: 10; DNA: TGCAGTGCAGACCAAGAGACCCAGTACTTC; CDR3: CSADQETQYF
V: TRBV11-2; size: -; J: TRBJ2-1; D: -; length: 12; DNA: TGTGCCAGCAGCCCTAGTTGGGATGAGCAGTTCTTC; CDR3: CASSPSWDEQFF
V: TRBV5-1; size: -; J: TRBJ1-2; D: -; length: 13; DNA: TGCGCCAGCAGCTCGCAGGGGAACTATGGCTACACCTTC; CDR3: CASSSQGNYGYTF
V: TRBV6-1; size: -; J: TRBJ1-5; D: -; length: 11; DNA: TGTGCCAGCAGGACAGCTCAGCCCCAGCATTTT; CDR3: CASRTAQPQHF
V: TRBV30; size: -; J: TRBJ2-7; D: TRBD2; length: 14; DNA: TGTGCCTGGAGCGGCACTAGCGGCTCCTACGAGCAGTACTTC; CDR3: CAWSGTSGSYEQYF
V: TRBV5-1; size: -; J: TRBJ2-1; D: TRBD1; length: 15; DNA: TGCGCCAGCAGCGTAACGGGACAGGGTTACAATGAGCAGTTCTTC; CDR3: CASSVTGQGYNEQFF
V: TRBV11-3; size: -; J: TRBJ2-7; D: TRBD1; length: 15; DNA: TGTGCCAGCAGCAAGGGACAGGGCTCGGCCTACGAGCAGTACTTC; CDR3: CASSKGQGSAYEQYF
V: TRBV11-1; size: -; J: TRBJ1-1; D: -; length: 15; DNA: TGTGCCAGCAGAAAATTCGGCCCCGGGAACACTGAAGCTTTCTTT; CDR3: CASRKFGPGNTEAFF
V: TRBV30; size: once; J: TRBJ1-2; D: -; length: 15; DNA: TGTGCCTGGAGTGTAGGGGGGAACTCTAACTATGGCTACACCTTC; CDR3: CAWSVGGNSNYGYTF
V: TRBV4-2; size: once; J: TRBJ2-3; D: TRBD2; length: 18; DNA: TGTGCCAGCAGCCACTACGCGGGGGGGGGCCTGGGTAGAGATACGCAGTATTTT; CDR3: CASSHYAGGGLGRDTQYF
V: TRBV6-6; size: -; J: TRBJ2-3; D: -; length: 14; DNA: TGTGCCAGCAGCAGCAGCGCCACCACAGATACGCAGTATTTT; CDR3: CASSSSATTDTQYF